The entry below describes one TCR beta chain. Allocation to cohorts depended on clinical history reported by the participants. The data are from a study of blood T cell repertoires in COVID-19. On the study more broadly: Italy, Spain and the United States were the sources of the convalescent and acute COVID-19 samples.

Deletions cut 3 bases from V and 3 bases from J, with 8 bases between. This CDR3 spans 13 amino acids. CDR1 and CDR2 from the germline V gene are KGHSH and LQKENI. Some clones are missing from TCRdb's copy, which holds only in-frame ones; the method was immunoSEQ multiplex PCR. The sample holds about 250,000 clones, about 91% seen once. Sequenced material: PBMCs or T cells enriched from blood (not recorded which). The rearrangement links TRBV18 to TRBJ1-1; D gene unclear. The clonotype was recovered from a woman under 40 with acute COVID-19. For the CDR3, the DNA is TGTGCCAGCTCACCGACTCGAGACACTGAAGCTTTCTTT. Amino acids: CASSPTRDTEAFF.